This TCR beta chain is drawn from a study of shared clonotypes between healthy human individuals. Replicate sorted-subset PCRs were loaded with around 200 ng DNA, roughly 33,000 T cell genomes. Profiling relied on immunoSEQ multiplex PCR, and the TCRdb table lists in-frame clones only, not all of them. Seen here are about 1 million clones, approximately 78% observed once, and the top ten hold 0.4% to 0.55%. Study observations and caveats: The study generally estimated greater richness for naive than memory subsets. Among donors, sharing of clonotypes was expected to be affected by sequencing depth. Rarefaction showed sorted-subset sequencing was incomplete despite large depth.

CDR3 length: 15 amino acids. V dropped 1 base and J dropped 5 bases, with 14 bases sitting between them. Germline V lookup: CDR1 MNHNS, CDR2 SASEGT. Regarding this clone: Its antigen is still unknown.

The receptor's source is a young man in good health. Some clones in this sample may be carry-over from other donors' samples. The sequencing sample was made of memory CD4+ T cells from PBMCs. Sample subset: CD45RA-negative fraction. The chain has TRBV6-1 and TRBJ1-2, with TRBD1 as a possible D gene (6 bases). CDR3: CASSEVGGLGYGYTF. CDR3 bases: TGTGCCAGCAGTGAAGTCGGGGGGCTGGGGTATGGCTACACCTTC.